The rows below give T cell receptor beta chains drawn from one sample of a study of blood T cell repertoires in COVID-19. Clones were read by immunoSEQ multiplex PCR, and TCRdb kept only the in-frame ones, dropping some. Of fewer than 200,000 clones in the sample, roughly 88% were seen once. The sample was peripheral blood. The receptors come from a man aged 60-69 years who had recovered from COVID-19. CDR3s leave out the opening cysteine and the closing phenylalanine or tryptophan. The order of the fields is J gene, V gene, CDR3 protein.

TRBJ1-2 | TRBV6-5 | ASRDNRGDGNGYT
TRBJ1-6 | TRBV7-8 | ASSLAQGAGSPLH
TRBJ1-2 | TRBV2 | ASSGPSTGAIYGYT
TRBJ1-4 | TRBV4-1 | ASSPRRGAKEEKLF
TRBJ1-1 | TRBV5-4 | ASSPSTGGTEAF
TRBJ1-1 | TRBV5-5 | ASSLLRGQNTEAF
TRBJ1-1 | TRBV3-1/TRBV3-2 | ASSRPRGSMNTEAF
TRBJ1-2 | TRBV5-1 | ASREAAGYYGYT
TRBJ1-2 | TRBV19 | ASSIRTGSDYGYT
TRBJ1-2 | TRBV2 | ASRATGTNYGYT
TRBJ1-4 | TRBV3-1/TRBV3-2 | ASSQVRQGNVVEKLF
TRBJ2-1 | TRBV4-1 | ASSLSWGETYNEQF
TRBJ2-7 | TRBV5-5 | ASSPRTGSAYEQY
TRBJ1-1 | TRBV7-9 | ASSFGAMNTEAF
TRBJ2-6 | TRBV6-4 | ASSDSDSSGANVLT
TRBJ1-5 | TRBV18 | ASSSGQQEQPQH
TRBJ2-3 | TRBV9 | ASSFRQGMGTDTQY
TRBJ2-1 | TRBV18 | ASSSTVAGEQF
TRBJ1-1 | TRBV2 | ARRGTGRTEAF
TRBJ2-2 | TRBV7-2 | ASSSQGTPNTGELF
TRBJ1-4 | TRBV5-4 | ASSRGTSNEKLF
TRBJ1-2 | TRBV13 | ASSSSSDSLFYGYT
TRBJ2-7 | TRBV27 | AGPGQGLYEQY
TRBJ2-4 | TRBV7-2 | ASTLGGGGQNIQY
TRBJ1-2 | TRBV6-5 | ASRATANYGYT
TRBJ2-1 | TRBV6-1 | ASSEIFGQGAWNEQF
TRBJ1-2 | TRBV19 | ASSVGQNYGYT
TRBJ1-2 | TRBV27 | ASSLDSHYGYT
TRBJ2-2 | TRBV7-8 | ASSLFLSSTGELF
TRBJ2-7 | TRBV2 | ASRPGQAMDEQY
TRBJ1-1 | TRBV9 | ASSVEGQGKTEAF